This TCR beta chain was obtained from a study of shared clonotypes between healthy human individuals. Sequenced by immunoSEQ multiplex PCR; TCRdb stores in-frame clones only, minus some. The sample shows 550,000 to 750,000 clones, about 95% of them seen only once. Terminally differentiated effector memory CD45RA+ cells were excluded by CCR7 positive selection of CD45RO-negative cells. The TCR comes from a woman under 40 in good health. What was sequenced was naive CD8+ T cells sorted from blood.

The CDR3, as DNA: TGCGCCAGCAGCCAAGATGCTAGGGTCCACGAGCAGTACTTC. Its protein is CASSQDARVHEQYF. V usage is TRBV4-1 and J usage is TRBJ2-7; D gene unclear. Trimming removed 0 bases at V and 5 bases at J, with 11 bases between. CDR1 is MGHRA and CDR2 is YSYEKL in the germline V gene. This CDR3 is built from 14 residues.